The 28 T cell receptor beta chains reported below all come from one sample, sequenced in a study of siplizumab effects on memory and regulatory T cells. TCRdb's table, derived via immunoSEQ multiplex PCR, lists solely in-frame clones and lacks some. Of 9,500 to 13,000 clones in the sample, about 43% are singletons; the top ten hold about 20%. Their antigen targets remain unknown. The mixed lymphocyte reaction cells underwent coculture at 37°C for around six days. Sequencing input: CFSE-low (dividing) CD4+ T cells sorted from an allogeneic mixed lymphocyte reaction. The receptors here all came from a human donor in good health; the cells came from an allogeneic mixed lymphocyte reaction.

The chain carries TRBV19 and TRBJ1-1; tentatively, D is TRBD1 (6 bases). The germline CDR1 and CDR2 sequences are LNHDA and SQIVND (reference sequence). This CDR3 comprises 13 residues. Between the trimmed V and J ends, which lost 3 bases and 2 bases, there was a span of 7 bases. This CDR3 reads CASSIGGNTEAFF. The CDR3 region has the DNA TGTGCCAGTAGTATTGGGGGCAACACTGAAGCTTTCTTT. Variable domain in full (rest from reference TRBV19 and TRBJ1-1): DGGITQSPKYLFRKEGQNVTLSCEQNLNHDAMYWYRQDPGQGLRLIYYSQIVNDFQKGDIAEGYSVSREKKESFPLTVTSAQKNPTAFYLCASSIGGNTEAFFGQGTRLTVV.

This clone came up a few times. This chain links TRBV5-1 with TRBJ2-5; 9 bases are shared with TRBD2. The CDR3 consists of 17 residues. Germline-derived CDR1 and CDR2 are SGHRS and YFSETQ. Losses at the gene ends were 0 bases for V and 3 bases for J; bases not matched to a gene: 9. The CDR3 is CASSLAAGGPIKETQYF. The CDR3 DNA is TGCGCCAGCAGCTTGGCTGCGGGAGGGCCAATCAAAGAGACCCAGTACTTC.

This chain uses TRBV20-1 with TRBJ2-7; D is unclear. Germline CDR1 DFQATT, CDR2 SNEGSKA (reference sequence). The CDR3 contains 11 residues. V lost 3 bases to trimming and J lost 2 bases, with 5 bases between them. CDR3 in amino acids: CSASPTYEQYF. CDR3 sequence (DNA): TGCAGTGCTAGCCCGACCTACGAGCAGTACTTC.

The DNA of the CDR3 is TGTGCCAGCTCACTAAAGAGGAATCAGCCCCAGCATTTT. Its protein is CASSLKRNQPQHF. The rearrangement joins TRBV18 to TRBJ1-5; no definite D call. This CDR3 has 13 residues. Germline lookup yields CDR1 KGHSH and CDR2 LQKENI. V lost 4 bases, J lost 4 bases, and 8 bases lay in between.

This clone has only a few counts. J is TRBJ2-3 and V is TRBV7-9; D gene ambiguous. Germline V CDR1 and CDR2: SEHNR, FQNEAQ (reference sequence). CDR3 length equals 15 residues. V lost 3 bases to trimming and J lost 2 bases, with 12 bases between them. In nucleotides, the CDR3 is TGTGCCAGCAGCTTGACGGGCAGACCCACAGATACGCAGTATTTT. It codes for CASSLTGRPTDTQYF.

The chain uses TRBV27 and TRBJ2-5; 9 positions agree with TRBD2. J was trimmed by 2 bases and V by 6 bases; bases with no gene match: 7. The germline gives CDR1 MNHEY, CDR2 SMNVEV (reference sequence). The CDR3 runs to 15 residues. The CDR3 loop reads CASRTLAGLQETQYF. Written as DNA, the CDR3 is TGTGCCAGCAGGACGCTAGCGGGATTACAAGAGACCCAGTACTTC.

The chain combines TRBV19 with TRBJ2-2; D possibly corresponds to TRBD2 (6 bases). Trimming removed 5 bases from V and 4 bases from J, with 11 bases in between. The CDR3 is 14 amino acids. The V gene's germline CDR1 is LNHDA and CDR2 SQIVND (reference sequence). CDR3 DNA sequence: TGTGCCAGTAGTTACGGGGGAAGCACCGGGGAGCTGTTTTTT. Its protein is CASSYGGSTGELFF.

The chain links TRBV11-2 to TRBJ2-3, with D perhaps matching TRBD2 (5 bases). Germline V gives CDR1 SGHAT, CDR2 FQNNGV. The CDR3 covers 13 residues. V was cut by 0 bases and J by 10 bases, with 11 bases left in between. This chain's CDR3 is CASSLDPGLAQYF. The CDR3 nucleotides are TGTGCCAGCAGCTTAGATCCAGGACTTGCGCAGTATTTT.

V gene TRBV28 combines with J gene TRBJ1-5; no reliable D call. V lost 3 bases, J lost 5 bases, and 5 bases lay in between. Germline values: CDR1 MDHEN, CDR2 SYDVKM. The CDR3 extends over 12 amino acids. Written as DNA, the CDR3 is TGTGCCAGCAGTTTGGAGTATCAGCCCCAGCATTTT. Its protein is CASSLEYQPQHF.

The V gene is TRBV28, the J gene TRBJ1-4; the match to TRBD1 covers 8 bases. Germline loops: CDR1 MDHEN, CDR2 SYDVKM. Unmatched junction bases numbered 9, after V lost 4 bases and J lost 5 bases. The CDR3 covers 16 residues. CDR3 sequence: CASSWPGQGLNEKLFF. The CDR3 DNA follows: TGTGCCAGCAGTTGGCCAGGACAGGGTTTGAATGAAAAACTGTTTTTT. Looking up the rest from reference TRBV28 and TRBJ1-4 gives the full variable domain: DVKVTQSSRYLVKRTGEKVFLECVQDMDHENMFWYRQDPGLGLRLIYFSYDVKMKEKGDIPEGYSVSREKKERFSLILESASTNQTSMYLCASSWPGQGLNEKLFFGSGTQLSVL.

The chain is built from TRBV28 and TRBJ2-7, with D possibly TRBD2 on 6 matching bases. V lost 7 bases, J lost 5 bases, and 15 bases lay in between. Looked up from germline, CDR1 is MDHEN and CDR2 is SYDVKM. This CDR3 comprises 13 residues. CDR3 residues: CASTGGGVNEQYF. The CDR3 nucleotides are TGTGCCAGCACTGGGGGAGGTGTGAACGAGCAGTACTTC.

The chain uses TRBV14 and TRBJ2-7; perhaps D is TRBD1 or TRBD2 (5 bases each). Germline assignment: CDR1 SGHDN and CDR2 FVKESK. Trimming removed 4 bases at V and 13 bases at J, with 20 bases between. The CDR3 contains 13 residues. The CDR3 bases are TGTGCCAGCAGCCGGGACGTGTATTTGAGCATCTACTTC. Protein product: CASSRDVYLSIYF. Complete variable domain (other parts from reference TRBV14 and TRBJ2-7): EAGVTQFPSHSVIEKGQTVTLRCDPISGHDNLYWYRRVMGKEIKFLLHFVKESKQDESGMPNNRFLAERTGGTYSTLKVQPAELEDSGVYFCASSRDVYLSIYFGPGTRLTVT.

The chain has TRBV5-6 and TRBJ1-3; possibly TRBD1 for D (5 bases). From germline, CDR1 is SGHDT and CDR2 YYEEEE. The CDR3 totals 16 residues. Trimming removed 4 bases at V and 3 bases at J, with 17 bases between. CDR3 nucleotide sequence: TGTGCCAGCAGCCCCGGGACCGGGAGAATTGGAAACACCATATATTTT. It yields the protein CASSPGTGRIGNTIYF.

By sample fraction, this clone is medium-sized. The chain has TRBV7-9 and TRBJ1-2; D is perhaps TRBD1 (6 bases). Trimming left V 1 base short and J 6 bases short, with 15 bases between. CDR3 size: 15 residues. Germline values: CDR1 SEHNR, CDR2 FQNEAQ (reference sequence). The CDR3 DNA reads as TGTGCCAGCAGCTTAGTCCGGTCGGACAGTGATGGCTACACCTTC. As protein: CASSLVRSDSDGYTF.

The rearrangement joins TRBV7-9 to TRBJ2-7; tentative D call: TRBD2 (6 bases). V lost 0 bases, J lost 6 bases, and 18 bases lay in between. The germline V gene has CDR1 SEHNR and CDR2 FQNEAQ (reference sequence). This CDR3 is 16 amino acids long. The CDR3 DNA follows: TGTGCCAGCAGCTTAGCGCCCCCCAACTCCGGGGGCGAGCAGTACTTC. Translation: CASSLAPPNSGGEQYF. Complete variable domain (other parts from reference TRBV7-9 and TRBJ2-7): DTGVSQNPRHKITKRGQNVTFRCDPISEHNRLYWYRQTLGQGPEFLTYFQNEAQLEKSRLLSDRFSAERPKGSFSTLEIQRTEQGDSAMYLCASSLAPPNSGGEQYFGPGTRLTVT.

V and J are TRBV28 and TRBJ2-5, with 13 bases lining up with TRBD2. This CDR3 is 16 amino acids long. Germline V gene lookup returns CDR1 MDHEN and CDR2 SYDVKM. V lost 6 bases to trimming and J lost 4 bases; unmatched junction nucleotides: 8. CDR3 DNA sequence: TGTGCCAGCAGCCCCCTACTAGCGGGAGGGCGAGAGACCCAGTACTTC. This translates into CASSPLLAGGRETQYF.

Only a few counts were recorded for this clone. The J gene is TRBJ2-3, the V gene TRBV25-1; no firm D call. Germline V gene data show CDR1 as MGHDK and CDR2 as SYGVNS. V was cut by 4 bases and J by 6 bases, with 5 bases left in between. The CDR3 has 11 amino acids. The chain's CDR3 is CASSGWDTQYF. The CDR3 region has the DNA TGTGCCAGCAGTGGTTGGGATACGCAGTATTTT. The full variable domain, rest sourced from reference TRBV25-1 and TRBJ2-3, is EADIYQTPRYLVIGTGKKITLECSQTMGHDKMYWYQQDPGMELHLIHYSYGVNSTEKGDLSSESTVSRIRTEHFPLTLESARPSHTSQYLCASSGWDTQYFGPGTRLTVL.

This clone has only a few counts. The chain combines TRBV2 with TRBJ2-7; no reliable D call. CDR1 and CDR2 from the germline V gene are SNHLY and FYNNEI. Trimming took off 8 bases at V and 5 bases at J, with 10 bases between the two ends. The CDR3 totals 11 residues. CDR3 protein: CASAQGHEQYF. The DNA for the CDR3 is TGTGCCAGCGCTCAAGGGCACGAGCAGTACTTC.

As DNA, the CDR3 is TGTGCCAGCAGTGTCTCTACAGATACGCAGTATTTT. Translation: CASSVSTDTQYF. The chain couples TRBV6-1 to TRBJ2-3; no clear D. Per the germline V gene, CDR1 is MNHNS and CDR2 is SASEGT. This CDR3 is 12 amino acids long. V shed 4 bases and J shed 3 bases, with 5 bases lying between them.

This chain uses TRBV7-8 with TRBJ1-1, with D unclear. Trimming took off 0 bases at V and 1 base at J, with 6 bases between the two ends. This CDR3 spans 14 amino acids. The germline gives CDR1 SGHVS, CDR2 FQNEAQ. DNA of the CDR3: TGTGCCAGCAGCTTAGCCTTTAAGAACACTGAAGCTTTCTTT. Its protein is CASSLAFKNTEAFF.

CDR3 sequence: CASSSDRLLAFF. The CDR3 DNA is TGCGCCAGCAGCTCCGACAGGTTGTTAGCTTTCTTT. This chain joins TRBV5-1 and TRBJ1-1, with D perhaps TRBD1 (6 bases). The CDR3 covers 12 residues. Germline lookup yields CDR1 SGHRS and CDR2 YFSETQ. Between the trimmed V and J ends, which lost 3 bases and 10 bases, there was a span of 13 bases.

CDR3 nucleotides: TGCGCCAGCAGCTTATTGGTAGGCGGGAGAGGAAATGAGCAGTTCTTC. Translated: CASSLLVGGRGNEQFF. The chain joins TRBV5-1 to TRBJ2-1; 7 bases are a match to TRBD2. Germline CDR1 reads SGHRS; CDR2 reads YFSETQ. Unmatched junction bases numbered 12, after V lost 2 bases and J lost 7 bases. The CDR3 runs to 16 residues. Variable domain in full (rest from reference TRBV5-1 and TRBJ2-1): KAGVTQTPRYLIKTRGQQVTLSCSPISGHRSVSWYQQTPGQGLQFLFEYFSETQRNKGNFPGRFSGRQFSNSRSEMNVSTLELGDSALYLCASSLLVGGRGNEQFFGPGTRLTVL.

The DNA of the CDR3 is TGTGCCAGCAGTAGAAATGATCGTGGCTACACCTTC. Amino acids: CASSRNDRGYTF. The chain joins TRBV6-5 to TRBJ1-2; D is ambiguous. This CDR3 is 12 amino acids long. In germline, CDR1 is MNHEY, CDR2 SVGAGI. With 5 bases removed from V and 7 bases from J, the gap between germline ends came to 11 bases.

The genes are TRBV23-1 and TRBJ2-7; a weak D match, TRBD1 (6 bases). TRBV23-1 is labeled an ORF, and its function is uncertain. The CDR3 contains 15 residues. Trimming took off 0 bases at V and 6 bases at J, with 15 bases between the two ends. Here the CDR3 DNA reads TGCGCCAGCAGTCAATCGCCCGAGAACAGGGCCGAGCAGTACTTC. Translated, it gives CASSQSPENRAEQYF.

This clone was counted between two and nine times. V and J are TRBV5-1 and TRBJ2-3; 7 nucleotides agree with TRBD2. CDR1 and CDR2 (germline): SGHRS, YFSETQ. This CDR3 region has 13 residues. Trimming took 3 bases from V and 6 from J; bases not matched to a gene: 4. The CDR3 DNA follows: TGCGCCAGCAGCTCGCTAGCGGAGGATACGCAGTATTTT. Translated, it gives CASSSLAEDTQYF.

This clone was counted a few times. The genes are TRBV5-1 and TRBJ1-4, with D perhaps matching TRBD1 (6 bases). The CDR3 has 16 amino acids. Trimming took 4 bases from V and 5 from J, leaving 18 bases between them. From germline, CDR1 is SGHRS and CDR2 YFSETQ. The CDR3 bases are TGCGCCAGCAGCAAAGGACAGCTCCGCAAAAATGAAAAACTGTTTTTT. It specifies CASSKGQLRKNEKLFF.

This sequence joins TRBV10-3 and TRBJ2-1; D possibly corresponds to TRBD2 (7 bases). V gave up 7 bases and J gave up 9 bases, with 10 bases separating them. This CDR3 is built from 11 residues. CDR1 and CDR2 from the germline V gene are ENHRY and SYGVKD. This CDR3 reads CAIKGEGEQFF. As DNA, the CDR3 is TGTGCCATCAAGGGGGAGGGTGAGCAGTTCTTC.

CDR3 loop: CASRRGQYEQYF. The DNA of the CDR3 is TGTGCCAGCAGGCGTGGACAGTACGAGCAGTACTTC. This chain links TRBV28 with TRBJ2-7; the D gene is possibly TRBD1 (6 bases). This CDR3 contains 12 residues. The V end was cut by 6 bases, the J end by 4 bases, with 10 bases between. Germline V gives CDR1 MDHEN, CDR2 SYDVKM.